What follows are 20 T cell receptor beta chains derived from one specimen sequenced in a study of T cells after yellow fever vaccination. TCRdb processed the 5' RACE reads anew with MiXCR; each CDR3 protein has one entry. The table lists approximately 85,000 distinct CDR3 sequences, roughly 15% of them singletons. The specimen was CD8+ T cells not binding an NS4B(214-222) dextramer, sorted from PBMCs, collected less than 25 days after the first yellow fever vaccination. The receptors shown here come from a man younger than 35 who received the YFV17D yellow fever vaccine.

CDR3 nucleotides: TGTGCCAGTAGTATCACCCTCGACAGGGGCGAGCAGTACTTC. Residues: CASSITLDRGEQYF. The chain carries TRBV19 and TRBJ2-7, with 8 bases that match TRBD1. The length of the CDR3 is 14 residues. Germline V gives CDR1 LNHDA, CDR2 SQIVND (reference sequence). V lost 3 bases and J lost 6; bases outside the gene matches: 7.

The V and J genes are TRBV5-1 and TRBJ1-1, with D possibly TRBD1 on 5 matching bases. From germline, CDR1 is SGHRS and CDR2 YFSETQ. V lost 3 bases and J 7 bases, leaving 19 bases between the germline ends. The CDR3 has 15 amino acids. For the CDR3, the DNA is TGCGCCAGCAGCTCGAAGGGGTGGGGAGATATTGAAGCTTTCTTT. It translates to CASSSKGWGDIEAFF.

This clonotype was detected only a few times. The chain links TRBV7-8 to TRBJ2-1, with a weak D call TRBD2 (6 bases). Trimming took 5 bases from V and 9 from J, leaving 11 bases between them. The CDR3 spans 12 residues. The V gene's germline CDR1 is SGHVS and CDR2 FQNEAQ. CDR3 sequence (DNA): TGTGCCAGCAGCCAGGGACTGGCTGAGCAGTTCTTC. Translation: CASSQGLAEQFF.

The V and J genes are TRBV5-5 and TRBJ2-4, with D possibly TRBD1 on 6 matching bases. Trimming took off 0 bases at V and 7 bases at J, with 8 bases between the two ends. Germline CDR1 SGHKS, CDR2 YYEKEE (reference sequence). CDR3 size: 13 residues. CDR3 protein: CASSLDTGNIQYF. The CDR3 region has the DNA TGTGCCAGCAGCTTGGACACAGGGAACATTCAGTACTTC.

This clonotype was observed a handful of times. V is TRBV6-5 and J is TRBJ2-5, with 7 nucleotides matching TRBD2. CDR3 size: 14 residues. In germline, CDR1 is MNHEY, CDR2 SVGAGI. Losses at the gene ends were 0 bases for V and 6 bases for J; bases not matched to a gene: 4. The CDR3 DNA is TGTGCCAGCAGTTACTCGTTTAGCGGGCAGACCCAGTACTTC. This encodes CASSYSFSGQTQYF.

The V gene is TRBV5-1, the J gene TRBJ2-5, with D hard to call. V lost 0 bases and J lost 1, with 10 bases in between. CDR3 length: 15 residues. The germline V gene has CDR1 SGHRS and CDR2 YFSETQ. CDR3 coding DNA: TGCGCCAGCAGCTTGGCCGTTTTGACCCAAGAGACCCAGTACTTC. This codes for CASSLAVLTQETQYF.

This clonotype was counted only a few times. V is TRBV3-1 and J is TRBJ1-6; no clear D gene. The CDR3 runs to 15 residues. In germline, CDR1 is LGHDT, CDR2 YNNKEL (reference sequence). Trimming left V 0 bases short and J 10 bases short, with 13 bases between. CDR3 in amino acids: CASSQERGLNSPLHF. In nucleotides, the CDR3 is TGTGCCAGCAGCCAAGAGCGAGGGCTCAACTCACCCCTCCACTTT.

A few counts support this clonotype. V gene TRBV11-2 combines with J gene TRBJ2-3, with 9 bases lining up with TRBD2. The CDR3 is made up of 17 amino acids. The trim removed 0 bases at V and 4 bases at J, leaving 8 bases unmatched. Germline assignment: CDR1 SGHAT and CDR2 FQNNGV. The CDR3 sequence is CASSLDLGGGASDTQYF. CDR3 in DNA: TGTGCCAGCAGCTTAGATCTCGGCGGGGGGGCCTCAGATACGCAGTATTTT. Drawing the rest from reference TRBV11-2 and TRBJ2-3, the complete variable domain is EAGVAQSPRYKIIEKRQSVAFWCNPISGHATLYWYQQILGQGPKLLIQFQNNGVVDDSQLPKDRFSAERLKGVDSTLKIQPAKLEDSAVYLCASSLDLGGGASDTQYFGPGTRLTVL.

The chain couples TRBV5-1 to TRBJ2-5, with 8 bases aligning to TRBD1. Unmatched junction bases numbered 8, after V lost 4 bases and J lost 0 bases. Germline V gene sequence: CDR1 SGHRS, CDR2 YFSETQ. The CDR3 loop spans 16 amino acids. The CDR3 loop is CASSVAGQVYQETQYF. As DNA, the CDR3 is TGCGCCAGCAGCGTCGCGGGACAGGTCTACCAAGAGACCCAGTACTTC.

The rearrangement links TRBV12-3 or TRBV12-4 to TRBJ2-1; D gene unclear. Between the trimmed V and J ends, which lost 6 bases and 7 bases, there was a span of 16 bases. This CDR3 is built from 14 residues. CDR3 protein: CASSPSPGWNEQFF. The CDR3 DNA is TGTGCCAGCAGCCCGAGTCCCGGATGGAATGAGCAGTTCTTC.

This clonotype was seen a handful of times. The rearrangement links TRBV5-1 to TRBJ2-3, with 7 positions matching TRBD2. J lost 2 bases, V lost 2 bases, and 5 bases had no gene match. The CDR3 has 15 residues. Germline V gives CDR1 SGHRS, CDR2 YFSETQ. The CDR3 DNA sequence: TGCGCCAGCAGCTTCGGGACTACGAACACAGATACGCAGTATTTT. The encoded protein is CASSFGTTNTDTQYF.

The chain combines TRBV12-3 or TRBV12-4 with TRBJ2-1, with D possibly TRBD2 on 7 matching bases. V gave up 11 bases and J gave up 4 bases, with 15 bases separating them. The CDR3 has 13 amino acids. CDR3 sequence (DNA): TGTGCCGGGGCGGGGGCCGGGTACAATGAGCAGTTCTTC. As protein: CAGAGAGYNEQFF.

This clonotype was observed a few times. This chain links TRBV5-6 with TRBJ1-2, with TRBD1 as a possible D gene (6 bases). The CDR3 loop spans 15 amino acids. Trimming removed 2 bases at V and 8 bases at J, with 19 bases between. Germline V gene lookup returns CDR1 SGHDT and CDR2 YYEEEE. The CDR3 sequence: CASSFTSDRLRGYTF. CDR3 bases: TGTGCCAGCAGCTTCACGTCTGACAGGTTAAGAGGCTACACCTTC.

This chain links TRBV4-2 with TRBJ2-4, with D maybe TRBD2 (5 bases). V was cut by 1 base and J by 2 bases, with 12 bases left in between. Germline lookup yields CDR1 LGHNA and CDR2 YNFKEQ. This CDR3 is 16 amino acids long. CDR3 residues: CASSQAPGFTKNIQYF. The CDR3 DNA is TGTGCCAGCAGCCAAGCTCCGGGGTTCACCAAAAACATTCAGTACTTC.

The chain employs TRBV6-2 or TRBV6-3 and TRBJ2-5, with TRBD2 matching over 12 bases. The CDR3 extends over 15 amino acids. Looked up from germline, CDR1 is MNHEY and CDR2 is SVGEGT. V was pared by 7 bases and J by 8 bases, with 11 bases of the junction left unmatched. The CDR3 loop is CASTRRLAGVDTQYF. As DNA, the CDR3 is TGTGCCAGCACCCGAAGACTAGCGGGGGTAGACACCCAGTACTTC.

In DNA form, the CDR3 reads TGTGCCTGGACGGGGGGGGGAACTGGCGAGCAGTACTTC. Encoded protein: CAWTGGGTGEQYF. The rearrangement joins TRBV30 to TRBJ2-7; 8 bases match TRBD2. Germline trimming cut 4 bases from V and 6 bases from J; bases unmatched to any gene: 8. From germline, CDR1 is GTSNPN and CDR2 SVGIG (reference sequence). This CDR3 contains 13 residues.

This clonotype turned up a few times. V gene TRBV9 combines with J gene TRBJ1-3; D unclear. Trimming pared 3 bases from V and 1 base from J, leaving 8 bases between. The CDR3 is made up of 14 amino acids. The germline V gene encodes CDR1 SGDLS and CDR2 YYNGEE. CDR3 sequence (DNA): TGTGCCAGCAGCGAAGTCCTATCTGGAAACACCATATATTTT. As protein: CASSEVLSGNTIYF.

This clonotype was observed a handful of times. The chain has TRBV5-6 and TRBJ1-1, with a weak D call TRBD1 (5 bases). The germline V and J ends were trimmed by 2 bases and 2 bases, with 13 bases remaining between them. This CDR3 has 15 amino acids. Germline CDR1 is SGHDT and CDR2 is YYEEEE. Here the CDR3 DNA reads TGTGCCAGCAGCTTAGGAGGGGCCCTCAACACTGAAGCTTTCTTT. It is translated as CASSLGGALNTEAFF.

The chain recombines TRBV24-1 with TRBJ2-5; no reliable D call. Trimming shortened V by 7 bases and J by 4 bases, and 6 bases separated the two germline ends. CDR1 KGHDR and CDR2 SFDVKD come from the germline V gene. This CDR3 is built from 11 residues. The DNA of the CDR3 is TGTGCCACCAGCCTCGGAGAGACCCAGTACTTC. It encodes CATSLGETQYF.

The V gene is TRBV6-6, the J gene TRBJ2-7; perhaps D is TRBD1 or TRBD2 (5 bases each). The CDR3 runs to 13 residues. Trimming took off 5 bases at V and 6 bases at J, with 14 bases between the two ends. Germline CDR1 reads MNHNY; CDR2 reads SVGAGI (reference sequence). CDR3 protein: CASSPGTVIEQYV. DNA of the CDR3: TGTGCCAGCAGTCCAGGGACGGTAATCGAGCAGTACGTC.